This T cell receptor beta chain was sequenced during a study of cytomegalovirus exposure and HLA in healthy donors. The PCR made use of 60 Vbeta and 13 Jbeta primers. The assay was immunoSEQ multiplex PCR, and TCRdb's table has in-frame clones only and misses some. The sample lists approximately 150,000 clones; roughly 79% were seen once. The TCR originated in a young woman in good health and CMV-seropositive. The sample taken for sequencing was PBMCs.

The chain's CDR3 is CASNPEGREQFF. The DNA of the CDR3 is TGTGCCAGCAACCCCGAGGGTCGAGAGCAGTTCTTC. The rearrangement uses TRBV5-4 and TRBJ2-1, with D tentatively TRBD2 (5 bases). Germline V gene data show CDR1 as SGHNT and CDR2 as YYREEE (reference sequence). The CDR3 covers 12 residues. The ends were cut back, 6 bases at V and 10 bases at J, with 14 bases in the middle.